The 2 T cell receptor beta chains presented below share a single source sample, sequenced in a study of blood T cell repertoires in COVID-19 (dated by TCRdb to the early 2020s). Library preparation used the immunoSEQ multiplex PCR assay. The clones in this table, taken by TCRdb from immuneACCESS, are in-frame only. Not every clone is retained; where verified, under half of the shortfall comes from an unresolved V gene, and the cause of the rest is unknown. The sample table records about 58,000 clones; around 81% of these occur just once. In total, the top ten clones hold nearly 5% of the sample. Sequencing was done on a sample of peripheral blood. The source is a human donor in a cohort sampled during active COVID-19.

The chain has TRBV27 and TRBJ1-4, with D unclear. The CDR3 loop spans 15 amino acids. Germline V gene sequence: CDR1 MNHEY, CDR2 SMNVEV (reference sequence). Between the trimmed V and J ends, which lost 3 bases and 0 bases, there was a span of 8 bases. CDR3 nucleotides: TGTGCCAGCAGTTTCCGGTCATCAACTAATGAAAAACTGTTTTTT. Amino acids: CASSFRSSTNEKLFF.

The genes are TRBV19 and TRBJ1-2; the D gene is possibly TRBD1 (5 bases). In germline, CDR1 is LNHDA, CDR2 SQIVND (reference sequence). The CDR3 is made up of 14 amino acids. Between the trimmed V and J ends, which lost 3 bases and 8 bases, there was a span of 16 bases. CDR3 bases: TGTGCCAGTAGTATTACCCCAGGGCTGGAAGGCTACACCTTC. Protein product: CASSITPGLEGYTF.